This T cell receptor (beta chain) was sequenced for a study of blood T cell repertoires in COVID-19. Whole-study context: Some COVID-19 samples were acute and others convalescent; all came from the United States, Italy and Spain. PBMCs, B-cell-depleted T cells, or T cells were the source of the cDNA or gDNA that made up the material.

Under the authors' procedure: The authors estimated nucleated cell counts from reference gene primer amplification. TCRdb's table, derived via immunoSEQ multiplex PCR, lists solely in-frame clones and lacks some. That table furnishes V, J and clone size, whereas the DNA furnished D and trimming. The table records approximately 96,000 clones, 70% to 90% of them present only once. The CDR3 runs to 13 residues. V lost 4 bases, J lost 6 bases, and 13 bases lay in between. The germline gives CDR1 SGHTA, CDR2 FQGTGA. This sequence joins TRBV7-3 and TRBJ2-7, with D tentatively TRBD2 (6 bases). The receptor was derived from a woman aged 80 or older with acute or convalescent COVID-19. Sample: peripheral blood. The CDR3 DNA sequence: TGTGCCAGCAGCTCAACCGCGGGGCTCGAGCAGTACTTC. Translation gives CASSSTAGLEQYF.